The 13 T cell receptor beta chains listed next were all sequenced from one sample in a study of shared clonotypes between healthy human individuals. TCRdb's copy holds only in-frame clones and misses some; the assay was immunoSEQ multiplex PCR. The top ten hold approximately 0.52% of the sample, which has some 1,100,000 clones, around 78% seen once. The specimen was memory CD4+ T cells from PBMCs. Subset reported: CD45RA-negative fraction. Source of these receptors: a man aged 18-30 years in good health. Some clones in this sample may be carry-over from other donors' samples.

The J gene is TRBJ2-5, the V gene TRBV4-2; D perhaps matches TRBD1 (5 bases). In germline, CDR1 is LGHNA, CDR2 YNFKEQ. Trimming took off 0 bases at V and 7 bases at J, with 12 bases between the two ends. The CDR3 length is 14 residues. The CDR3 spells CASSQDLGQGTQYF. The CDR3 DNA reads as TGTGCCAGCAGCCAAGATTTGGGCCAGGGGACCCAGTACTTC.

CDR3 bases: TGTGCCAGCTCACCACGGAGCCGCGAGCCTAGAGGGGAAAAACTGTTTTTT. Translated, it gives CASSPRSREPRGEKLFF. The chain is built from TRBV18 and TRBJ1-4; D uncertain. V was trimmed by 1 base and J by 8 bases, leaving 20 bases between them. The CDR3 runs 17 residues. Germline V CDR1 and CDR2: KGHSH, LQKENI.

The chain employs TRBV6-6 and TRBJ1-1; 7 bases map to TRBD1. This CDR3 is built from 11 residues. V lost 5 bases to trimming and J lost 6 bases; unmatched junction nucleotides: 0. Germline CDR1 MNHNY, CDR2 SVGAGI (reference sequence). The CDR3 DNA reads TGTGCCAGCAGTGGGACAGCTGAAGCTTTCTTT. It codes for CASSGTAEAFF.

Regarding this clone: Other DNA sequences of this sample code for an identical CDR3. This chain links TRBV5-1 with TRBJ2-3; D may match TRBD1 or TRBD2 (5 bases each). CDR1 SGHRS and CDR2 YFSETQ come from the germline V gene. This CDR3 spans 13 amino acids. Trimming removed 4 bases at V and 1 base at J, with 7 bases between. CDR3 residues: CASSLGRTDTQYF. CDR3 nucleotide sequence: TGCGCCAGCAGCCTGGGACGCACAGATACGCAGTATTTT.

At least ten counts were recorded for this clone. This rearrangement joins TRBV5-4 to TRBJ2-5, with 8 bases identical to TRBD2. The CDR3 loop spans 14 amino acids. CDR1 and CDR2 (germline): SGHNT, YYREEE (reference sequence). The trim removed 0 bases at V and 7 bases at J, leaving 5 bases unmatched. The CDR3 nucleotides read TGTGCCAGCAGCTTGGGCAGCGGGGGAGGGACCCAGTACTTC. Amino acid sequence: CASSLGSGGGTQYF.

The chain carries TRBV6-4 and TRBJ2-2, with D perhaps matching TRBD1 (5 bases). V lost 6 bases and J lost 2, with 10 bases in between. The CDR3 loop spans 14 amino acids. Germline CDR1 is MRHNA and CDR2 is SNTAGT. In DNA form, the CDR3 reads TGTGCCAGCAGCAGGACACCTAACACCGGGGAGCTGTTTTTT. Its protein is CASSRTPNTGELFF.

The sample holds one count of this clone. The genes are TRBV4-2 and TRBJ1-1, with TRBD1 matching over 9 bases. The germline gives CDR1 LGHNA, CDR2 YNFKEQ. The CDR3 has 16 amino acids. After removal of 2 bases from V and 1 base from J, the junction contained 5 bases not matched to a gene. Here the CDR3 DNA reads TGTGCCAGCAGCCAATATCCGGGACAGGGGAACACTGAAGCTTTCTTT. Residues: CASSQYPGQGNTEAFF.

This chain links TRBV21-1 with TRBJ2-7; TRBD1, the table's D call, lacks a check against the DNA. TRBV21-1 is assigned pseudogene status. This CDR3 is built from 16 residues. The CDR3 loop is CASWGQFSFHAYEQYF. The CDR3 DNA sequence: TGTGCCAGCTGGGGACAGTTCTCCTTCCATGCCTACGAGCAGTACTTC.

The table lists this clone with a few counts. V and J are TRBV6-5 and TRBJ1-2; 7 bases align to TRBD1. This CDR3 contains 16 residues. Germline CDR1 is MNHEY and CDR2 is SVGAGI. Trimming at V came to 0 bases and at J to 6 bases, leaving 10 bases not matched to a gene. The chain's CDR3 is CASSYSPGGEYDGYTF. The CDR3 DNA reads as TGTGCCAGCAGTTACTCCCCAGGGGGAGAATATGATGGCTACACCTTC.

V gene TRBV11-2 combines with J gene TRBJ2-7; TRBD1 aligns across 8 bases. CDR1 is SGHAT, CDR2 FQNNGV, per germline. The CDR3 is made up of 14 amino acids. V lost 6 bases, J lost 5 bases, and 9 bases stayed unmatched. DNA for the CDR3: TGTGCCAGCAGTATGCAGGGGGCGAGGGACGAGCAGTACTTC. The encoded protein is CASSMQGARDEQYF.

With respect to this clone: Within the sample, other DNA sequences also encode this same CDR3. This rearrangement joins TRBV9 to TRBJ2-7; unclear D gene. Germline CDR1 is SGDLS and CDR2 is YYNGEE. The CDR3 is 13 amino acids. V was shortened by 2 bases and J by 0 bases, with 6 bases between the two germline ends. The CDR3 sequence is CASSVAPSYEQYF. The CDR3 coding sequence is TGTGCCAGCAGCGTGGCCCCCTCCTACGAGCAGTACTTC.

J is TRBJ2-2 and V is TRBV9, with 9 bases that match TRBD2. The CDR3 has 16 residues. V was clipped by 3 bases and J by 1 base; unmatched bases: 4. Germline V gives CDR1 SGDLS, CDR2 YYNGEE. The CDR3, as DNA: TGTGCCAGCAGCGCACGACTAGCGGTGAACACCGGGGAGCTGTTTTTT. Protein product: CASSARLAVNTGELFF. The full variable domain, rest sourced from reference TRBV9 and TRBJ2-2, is DSGVTQTPKHLITATGQRVTLRCSPRSGDLSVYWYQQSLDQGLQFLIQYYNGEERAKGNILERFSAQQFPDLHSELNLSSLELGDSALYFCASSARLAVNTGELFFGEGSRLTVL.

The CDR3 region is CASSPGQGVGEQFF. CDR3 nucleotide sequence: TGTGCCAGCTCACCGGGACAGGGGGTTGGGGAGCAGTTCTTC. The rearrangement uses TRBV18 and TRBJ2-1, with TRBD1 identical over 11 bases. V dropped 3 bases and J dropped 10; count of bases not matched to a gene: 5. This CDR3 contains 14 residues. Germline CDR1 reads KGHSH; CDR2 reads LQKENI.